This T cell receptor beta chain was recovered during a study of neurological immune-mediated disorders. The study's findings and limits: None of the CDR3 amino acid sequences of expanded clones recurred across subjects, suggesting private repertoires in all groups.

As regards this clonotype: The antigen is unknown. Given a much more abundant clone one base away, this may be a read error. A read error is likely, as this CDR3 ends without the conserved phenylalanine or tryptophan.

Template-switch 5'RACE cDNA synthesis added a 10-nucleotide unique molecular identifier. MiXCR, run by TCRdb on the 5' RACE reads, gives a single entry per CDR3 protein. The sample yields some 53,000 distinct CDR3 sequences, over 15% seen once. V gave up 4 bases and J gave up 7 bases; unmatched junction bases: 8. Germline V gene data show CDR1 as SGHRS and CDR2 as YFSETQ. CDR3 length: 15 amino acids. The sample comprised PBMCs. This receptor was obtained from a man in his sixties in good health. This chain links TRBV5-1 with TRBJ2-7, with TRBD2 matching 13 bases. The CDR3 DNA is TGCGCCAGCAGCCGGACTAGCGGGGGCACTGGGGAGCAGTACTCC. Translating it yields CASSRTSGGTGEQYS.